A selection of T cell receptor beta chains follows, all from one sample in a study of blood T cells in healthy people across ages. TCRdb fed the 5' RACE reads into MiXCR, producing one record per CDR3 protein. The table shows fewer than 800,000 distinct CDR3 sequences, with roughly 25% occurring only once. Separately, the same data were catalogued under a study of T cells of mothers and their children.

The source material was blood. The receptors were sampled from a boy aged 10-17 years in good health. Each CDR3 is given with its conserved first and last residue. Fields, in order: clone size, J gene, D gene, V gene, CDR3 DNA, CDR3 protein. A D gene is named only where the DNA matches it firmly. Expanded clones get a size class; other rows say once, few or many, or leave the size out.

.,TRBJ2-7,TRBD1,TRBV4-1,TGCGCCAGCAGCCAAGACAACAGGGGGTCCTACGAGCAGTACTTC,CASSQDNRGSYEQYF
.,TRBJ2-7,.,TRBV12-3/TRBV12-4,TGTGCCAGCAGTTTTAAAGGGGGCTACGAGCAGTACTTC,CASSFKGGYEQYF
.,TRBJ1-5,.,TRBV19,TGTGCCAGTAGTATAAGAGGGGGCAATCAGCCCCAGCATTTT,CASSIRGGNQPQHF
.,TRBJ2-7,TRBD1,TRBV7-2,TGTGCCAGCAGCTTTCGACAGGGGGCGCTAACCTACGAGCAGTACTTC,CASSFRQGALTYEQYF
.,TRBJ2-3,.,TRBV4-3,TGCGCCAGCAGCCAAGAACGGGCCTCCACAGATACGCAGTATTTT,CASSQERASTDTQYF
.,TRBJ2-7,.,TRBV10-2,TGCGCCAGCAGTGAAAGGTTGGGTGCGCAGGGGACAAGTGACTACGAGCAGTACTTC,CASSERLGAQGTSDYEQYF
.,TRBJ2-5,TRBD1,TRBV11-2,TGTGCCAGCAGCATGGACAGGGGTAATTTTAACGGAGAGACCCAGTACTTC,CASSMDRGNFNGETQYF
few,TRBJ2-4,TRBD1,TRBV6-5,TGTGCCAGTAAACCGGGACAGACCAAAAACATTCAGTACTTC,CASKPGQTKNIQYF
few,TRBJ2-7,.,TRBV20-1,TGCAGTGCTAGAGAACTAGGGATGGACTACGAGCAGTACTTC,CSARELGMDYEQYF
.,TRBJ2-6,TRBD1,TRBV10-3,TGTGCCATCGGCCCGACAGGGGACAACGTCCTGACTTTC,CAIGPTGDNVLTF
.,TRBJ2-5,.,TRBV9,TGTGCCAGCAGCGTAGGGAGCCTGGAGGGAGAGACCCAGTACTTC,CASSVGSLEGETQYF
.,TRBJ2-1,TRBD2,TRBV4-1,TGCGCCAGCAGCCGCCCGATCGGGGGGGTTTACAATGAGCAGTTCTTC,CASSRPIGGVYNEQFF
.,TRBJ2-5,TRBD1,TRBV29-1,TGCAGCGTCTATCCTGGCACGGGACAGCAAGAGACCCAGTACTTC,CSVYPGTGQQETQYF
few,TRBJ1-1,.,TRBV4-2,TGTGCCAGCAGTCACGTAGGACAAGGGAACACTGAAGCTTTCTTT,CASSHVGQGNTEAFF
.,TRBJ1-4,.,TRBV7-4,TGTGCCAGCAGTAAAGAAAAACTGTTTTTT,CASSKEKLFF
once,TRBJ2-5,.,TRBV19,TGTGCCAGTAGTATAGATCTAGTGTCCTCGGAAGAGTACCAAGAGACCCAGTACTTC,CASSIDLVSSEEYQETQYF
.,TRBJ2-2,.,TRBV20-1,TGCAGTGCTAGAGATCCGCAGGAGAACACCGGGGAGCTGTTTTTT,CSARDPQENTGELFF
few,TRBJ1-1,.,TRBV29-1,TGCAGCGTTAAGGGAACAGGGAACACTGAAGCTTTCTTT,CSVKGTGNTEAFF
few,TRBJ2-7,TRBD1,TRBV6-5,TGTGCCAGCAGTTCCCGGGGACAGCTTTCCTACGAGCAGTACTTC,CASSSRGQLSYEQYF
.,TRBJ2-3,.,TRBV5-6,TGTGCCAGCAGCTGGCATAGCACAGATACGCAGTATTTT,CASSWHSTDTQYF
.,TRBJ2-7,.,TRBV29-1,TGCAGCGTTGTTTCGGGGGTTTCAGAGACCTACGAGCAGTACTTC,CSVVSGVSETYEQYF
.,TRBJ1-6,.,TRBV28,TGTGCCAGCAGTTGGAGGGGGAGCTCCTATAATTCACCCCTCCACTTT,CASSWRGSSYNSPLHF
.,TRBJ1-1,.,TRBV7-9,TGTGCCAGCAGGAGCCTGAACACTGAAGCTTTCTTT,CASRSLNTEAFF
few,TRBJ2-6,TRBD1,TRBV7-8,TGTGCCAGCAGCTTATCCGGACAGGGAACCTTTCCTGGGGCCAACGTCCTGACTTTC,CASSLSGQGTFPGANVLTF
.,TRBJ1-4,TRBD1,TRBV7-2,TGTGCCAGCAGCCGGGACAGGACACATGAAAAACTGTTTTTT,CASSRDRTHEKLFF
few,TRBJ1-4,.,TRBV6-2/TRBV6-3,TGTGCCAGCAGTTACTCGGAAGAGGCAGAAAAACTGTTTTTT,CASSYSEEAEKLFF
few,TRBJ1-6,.,TRBV9,TGTGCCAGCAGCGTGGGGCGGAGCTCCTATAATTCACCCCTCCACTTT,CASSVGRSSYNSPLHF
few,TRBJ1-5,.,TRBV20-1,TGCAGTGCAAGAGATTATAGCAATCAGCCCCAGCATTTT,CSARDYSNQPQHF
.,TRBJ2-7,.,TRBV29-1,TGCAGCGTTGCCGGGGCCTCCTACGAGCAGTACTTC,CSVAGASYEQYF
few,TRBJ1-1,TRBD1,TRBV27,TGTGCCAGCAGTTTATACGACAGGGGCCCTATGAACACTGAAGCTTTCTTT,CASSLYDRGPMNTEAFF
.,TRBJ1-1,.,TRBV20-1,TGCAGTGCTGACATCGCGGACACTGAAGCTTTCTTT,CSADIADTEAFF
.,TRBJ1-5,TRBD1,TRBV7-3,TGTGCCAGCAGCTTAGGGACAGGTACGCCCCAGCATTTT,CASSLGTGTPQHF
.,TRBJ2-1,TRBD2,TRBV28,TGTGCCAGCAGCCAAGGACTAGCGGGAGGAGAGCAGTTCTTC,CASSQGLAGGEQFF
.,TRBJ2-4,.,TRBV20-1,TGCAGCGTCCTGACTATCGGTGAAAACATTCAGTACTTC,CSVLTIGENIQYF
few,TRBJ2-5,TRBD2,TRBV6-2/TRBV6-3,TGTGCCAGCAGTCAGACTAGCGGGGGAAAAGAGACCCAGTACTTC,CASSQTSGGKETQYF
few,TRBJ2-7,.,TRBV20-1,TGCAGTGCTAGGGAACAAATGAGATCAGGGCACGAGCAGTACTTC,CSAREQMRSGHEQYF
.,TRBJ1-5,.,TRBV5-1,TGCGCCAGCAGCTTGGCCTCGGGCGGCCAGCCCCAGCATTTT,CASSLASGGQPQHF
.,TRBJ2-2,.,TRBV3-1,TGTGCCAGCAGCCGAGATAACGCCGGGGAGCTGTTTTTT,CASSRDNAGELFF
once,TRBJ2-7,.,TRBV4-2,TGTGCCAGCAGCGAAACCCCGGGGGCGGTTGAGCAGTACTTC,CASSETPGAVEQYF
few,TRBJ2-1,TRBD2,TRBV12-3/TRBV12-4,TGTGCCAGCAGACCGGCCTGGGGGCGGGGGGGCTACAATGAGCAGTTCTTC,CASRPAWGRGGYNEQFF
.,TRBJ2-5,TRBD1,TRBV12-5,TGTGCTAGTGGTTGGGTAGCTCTGACAGGGCAGACCCAGTACTTC,CASGWVALTGQTQYF
.,TRBJ1-6,TRBD1,TRBV5-5,TGTGCCAGCAGCCCGAGGCAGGGGGGATATAATTCACCCCTCCACTTT,CASSPRQGGYNSPLHF
few,TRBJ2-1,TRBD2,TRBV7-3,TGTGCCAGCAGCTCTGGACTAGCGGCCGGTAATGAGCAGTTCTTC,CASSSGLAAGNEQFF
few,TRBJ2-7,TRBD1,TRBV20-1,TGCAGTGCACTGGACAGGGCCACCTACGAGCAGTACTTC,CSALDRATYEQYF
few,TRBJ2-5,.,TRBV20-1,TGCAGTGCGGCGGAGGTAGTGATCGGGACCCAGTACTTC,CSAAEVVIGTQYF
.,TRBJ1-2,.,TRBV12-3/TRBV12-4,TGTGCCAGCAGGCACTCGGGGCGGGCAGAATCCTATGGCTACACCTTC,CASRHSGRAESYGYTF
few,TRBJ2-1,TRBD1,TRBV10-3,TGTGCCACCCTGGGGACAGGCGATTACAATGAGCAGTTCTTC,CATLGTGDYNEQFF
.,TRBJ2-3,TRBD2,TRBV7-9,TGTGCCAGCAGCTTAAGCGGGGGGGCAACAGATACGCAGTATTTT,CASSLSGGATDTQYF
few,TRBJ1-1,TRBD1,TRBV27,TGTGCCAGCAGGATGGTGGGACAGGACACTGAAGCTTTCTTT,CASRMVGQDTEAFF
few,TRBJ2-3,.,TRBV10-3,TGTGCCACCGGACGAGTCGAGGCAGATACGCAGTATTTT,CATGRVEADTQYF
once,TRBJ2-5,.,TRBV3-1,TGTGCCAGCAGTTATAACGGAGCGGACCAACAAGAGACCCAGTACTTC,CASSYNGADQQETQYF
few,TRBJ1-5,TRBD1,TRBV27,TGTGCCAGCAGTCGGACAGGGATCAATCAGCCCCAGCATTTT,CASSRTGINQPQHF
.,TRBJ1-2,.,TRBV4-1,TGCGCCAGCAGCCAATCGCCGGAGGGCTACACCTTC,CASSQSPEGYTF
.,TRBJ2-3,TRBD2,TRBV29-1,TGCAGCGTTGAAGGGGGAGGGCTCCCAGATACGCAGTATTTT,CSVEGGGLPDTQYF